This TCR beta chain was recovered during a study of PD-L1 blockade in urothelial cancer. Study-wide results and caveats: Tumor-associated clones in blood expanded more at 3 weeks in durable-benefit patients.

Per germline, CDR1 SEHNR and CDR2 FQNEAQ (reference sequence). This CDR3 has 15 residues. V was cut by 5 bases and J by 0 bases, with 11 bases left in between. A note on this clone: The antigen remains unidentified.

Measured with immunoSEQ multiplex PCR; TCRdb has only the in-frame clones, and not every one. The table has tens of thousands of clones, about 85% seen once; the top ten hold 6% to 9%. This TCR came from a man in his fifties or sixties with urothelial cancer. V usage is TRBV7-9 and J usage is TRBJ1-5, with D uncertain. Here the sequenced sample was PBMCs, taken around atezolizumab (anti-PD-L1) treatment. The DNA of the CDR3 is TGTGCCAGCAGCAAAAACACGAATAGCAATCAGCCCCAGCATTTT. Protein product: CASSKNTNSNQPQHF.